What follows are 5 T cell receptor beta chains derived from one specimen sequenced in a study of CD4 and CD8 cells across lung adenocarcinoma regions. TCRdb reprocessed the PCR reads with MiXCR, giving one entry per CDR3 protein. The profile shows fewer than 20,000 distinct CDR3 sequences, just under 55% of them singletons. The source material was CD8+ T cells from the center of a lung tumor. Receptors originate from a female donor with lung adenocarcinoma. The CD4 and CD8 labels of this study may be unreliable.

J is TRBJ2-3 and V is TRBV10-2; TRBD2 aligns across 8 bases. Germline CDR1 and CDR2: WSHSY and SAAADI. The CDR3 has 15 residues. The ends lost 6 bases at V and 14 bases at J; junction bases unmatched: 19. The CDR3 here is CASRTGGPYTGELYF. In DNA, the CDR3 is TGCGCCAGCAGAACGGGAGGGCCATACACCGGGGAGCTGTATTTT.

In regard to this clonotype: At one end, the junction sequence differs from germline, possibly due to a read error. The V and J genes are TRBV4-1 and TRBJ2-5; possible D gene TRBD2, 7 bases. Germline V gene lookup returns CDR1 MGHRA and CDR2 YSYEKL. The CDR3 extends over 18 amino acids. CDR3 sequence (DNA): TGCGCCAGCAGCCAAGCGGACGGCGGGGGCCGAGGCCCAGAGACGCAGTACTTC. Translation: CASSQADGGGRGPETQYF.

The chain is built from TRBV6-1 and TRBJ2-4; D is perhaps TRBD1 (6 bases). TRBJ2-3 matches the DNA end more closely, so the J call is doubtful. Germline V gives CDR1 MNHNS, CDR2 SASEGT. This CDR3 is built from 16 residues. In DNA, the CDR3 is TGTGCCAGCCGTCCCTGGGGGCTGCGAGCCAAAAACACGCAGTATTTT. As protein: CASRPWGLRAKNTQYF.

The J gene is TRBJ2-5, the V gene TRBV6-1, with 7 bases lining up with TRBD2. V shed 8 bases and J 6 bases; nucleotides not matched to a gene: 6. This CDR3 region has 12 residues. The germline gives CDR1 MNHNS, CDR2 SASEGT. CDR3 loop: CASGRAIQTQYF. The CDR3 nucleotides are TGTGCCAGCGGGAGGGCCATCCAGACCCAGTACTTC.

A remark on this clonotype: The germline gene is not matched at one end of the junction; a read error may be the cause. The chain has TRBV6-1 and TRBJ2-3, with D perhaps matching TRBD2 (5 bases). CDR3 length equals 14 residues. Germline values: CDR1 MNHNS, CDR2 SASEGT. CDR3 residues: CASSAGRERDTQYF. The CDR3, as DNA: TGTGCCAGCTCCGCGGGCCGAGAACGAGATACCCAGTATTTC.